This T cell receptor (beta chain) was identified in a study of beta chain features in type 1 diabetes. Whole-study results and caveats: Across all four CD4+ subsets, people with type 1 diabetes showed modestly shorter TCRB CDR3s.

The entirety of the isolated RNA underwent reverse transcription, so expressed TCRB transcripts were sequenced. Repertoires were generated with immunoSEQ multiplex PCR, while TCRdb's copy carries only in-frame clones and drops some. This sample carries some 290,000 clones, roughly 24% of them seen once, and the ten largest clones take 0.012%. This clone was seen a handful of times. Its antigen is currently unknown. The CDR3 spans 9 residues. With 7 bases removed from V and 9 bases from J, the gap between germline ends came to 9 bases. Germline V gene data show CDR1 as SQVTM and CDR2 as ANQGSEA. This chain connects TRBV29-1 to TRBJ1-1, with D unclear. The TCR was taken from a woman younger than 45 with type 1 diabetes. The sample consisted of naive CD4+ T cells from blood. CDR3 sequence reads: CSGGQQAFF. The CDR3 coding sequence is TGCAGCGGTGGGCAGCAAGCTTTCTTT. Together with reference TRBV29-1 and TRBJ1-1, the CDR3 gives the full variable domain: SAVISQKPSRDICQRGTSLTIQCQVDSQVTMMFWYRQQPGQSLTLIATANQGSEATYESGFVIDKFPISRPNLTFSTLTVSNMSPEDSSIYLCSGGQQAFFGQGTRLTVV.